This T cell receptor beta chain was sequenced during a study of blood T cell repertoires in COVID-19. Across the study: Material from acute and convalescent COVID-19 was sourced from the United States, Italy and Spain. The cDNA or gDNA used as material had been derived from T cells, B-cell-depleted T cells, or PBMCs.

Authors' data handling: Researchers report that nucleated cell counts were estimated from reference gene primer amplification. Assay used: immunoSEQ multiplex PCR; TCRdb lists only in-frame clones, some missing. That table furnishes V, J and clone size, whereas the DNA furnished D and trimming. The sample lists more than 100,000 clones, 81% occurring once. The sequencing sample was made of peripheral blood. The source is a woman in her sixties with active or convalescent COVID-19.

The CDR3 DNA sequence: TGCGCCAGCAGCCCCCTCGGGGGGGGAAGTGAAAAACTGTTTTTT. Its protein product is CASSPLGGGSEKLFF. The rearrangement uses TRBV5-1 and TRBJ1-4; tentatively, D is TRBD1 (5 bases). The CDR3 is 15 amino acids. Trimming shortened V by 4 bases and J by 7 bases, and 17 bases separated the two germline ends. Germline assignment: CDR1 SGHRS and CDR2 YFSETQ.